The clone carrying this T cell receptor beta chain was recorded once. Its antigen is unknown. These data originate in a study of T cell repertoires in cytomegalovirus infection. MiXCR was run by TCRdb on the reads, yielding one entry per CDR3 protein. Of around 430,000 distinct CDR3 sequences listed, 42% were seen once; the top ten hold about 45%. Findings of the study overall: HLA-C-restricted CMV clonotypes gave the most frequent clonotype in two of eight donors. Identification of carriers of CMV plus the relevant HLA was performed using cumulative public TCR beta family frequency.

This CDR3 has 14 amino acids. The V and J ends lost 0 bases and 4 bases, in that order; junction bases with no gene match: 2. Germline CDR1 MNHGY, CDR2 SAAAGT. This sequence originates from a human donor in good health (CMV status not recorded). Some clones in this sample may be carry-over from other donors' samples. Sequences were derived from cultured PBMCs, sampled from culture after CMV antigen stimulation. This chain connects TRBV6-8 to TRBJ1-2; 7 bases map to TRBD1. Written as DNA, the CDR3 is TGTGCCAGCAGTTACTCCCGACAGGGCTATGGCTACACCTTC. Translating gives CASSYSRQGYGYTF.